This T cell receptor (beta chain) was sequenced during a study of T cell responses to AZD1222 COVID-19 vaccine. General observations from the study: Among the donors, most were white British and more were female, and clonal diversity was possibly underestimated.

Sequencing was performed with immunoSEQ multiplex PCR; in TCRdb, only in-frame clones are kept and a portion is missing. This sample has about 93,000 clones, with 75% to 90% found just once. Germline loops: CDR1 MNHEY, CDR2 SVGAGI. The CDR3 length is 16 residues. The ends were cut back, 0 bases at V and 5 bases at J, with 13 bases in the middle. Points on this clone: Its target is unknown.

The receptor's source is an adult in good health. The J gene is TRBJ1-4, the V gene TRBV6-5; weak D call: TRBD1 (5 bases). Sequences were derived from peripheral blood, sampled on day 0 of AZD1222 vaccination. The DNA for the CDR3 is TGTGCCAGCAGTTACTCGGAGACCGGGACGAATGAAAAACTGTTTTTT. This codes for CASSYSETGTNEKLFF.